This T cell receptor (beta chain) was identified during a study of CD8+ T cells in alopecia areata. Reverse transcribed after extraction, RNA yielded cDNA as the sequencing template. Libraries were prepared by immunoSEQ multiplex PCR; TCRdb keeps only in-frame clonotypes and omits some of them. The table records 150,000 to 200,000 clones, 55% of them present only once. Per the germline V gene, CDR1 is MGHRA and CDR2 is YSYEKL. This CDR3 spans 17 amino acids. Trimming removed 1 base from V and 2 bases from J, with 18 bases in between. This clonotype was obtained from a human donor in good health. The chain uses TRBV4-1 and TRBJ2-7; unclear D gene. Sequenced input: CD4+ T cells sorted from blood. CDR3 in amino acids: CASSQVQFLSQTYEQYF. In nucleotides, the CDR3 is TGCGCCAGCAGCCAAGTACAGTTTCTCTCACAGACCTACGAGCAGTACTTC.